Below, 29 T cell receptor beta chains from the same sample are listed, as sequenced in a study of T cells in Graves' hyperthyroidism and ophthalmopathy. Template material for amplifying TCR beta CDR3 regions consisted of RNA transcripts. During a first-round RT-PCR of the TCR CDR3, the HTBI primer set was used. Using its own MiXCR run on the multiplex PCR reads, TCRdb lists one record per CDR3 protein. The data show about 590,000 distinct CDR3 sequences, 15% to 17% seen once. The sequencing input was blood. All receptors derive from a woman in her thirties with Graves' hyperthyroidism.

The chain couples TRBV7-2 to TRBJ2-7, with 10 bases fitting TRBD2. The CDR3 has 15 residues. Germline-derived CDR1 and CDR2 are SGHTA and FQGNSA. The V and J ends lost 2 bases and 7 bases, in that order; junction bases with no gene match: 8. As DNA, the CDR3 is TGTGCCAGCAGCTTACGACTAGCGGGCTTCGGAGAGCAGTACTTC. As protein: CASSLRLAGFGEQYF.

This clonotype was seen a handful of times. The chain employs TRBV28 and TRBJ1-2; D gene uncertain. Germline CDR1 MDHEN, CDR2 SYDVKM. There are 14 residues in the CDR3. The V end was cut by 6 bases, the J end by 1 base, with 12 bases between. The CDR3 reads CASRAGPFNYGYTF. The CDR3 nucleotides read TGTGCCAGCAGGGCCGGGCCATTTAACTATGGCTACACCTTC.

The V call is TRBV15, the J call TRBJ2-1; 9 positions agree with TRBD2. This CDR3 comprises 18 residues. Germline CDR1 is LNHNV and CDR2 is YYDKDF (reference sequence). V gave up 0 bases and J gave up 5 bases; unmatched junction bases: 11. CDR3 nucleotide sequence: TGTGCCACCAGCAGAGATCGGCGTCGGCGGGAGGGGAACAATGAGCAGTTCTTC. This encodes CATSRDRRRREGNNEQFF.

In this sample, this clonotype turned up many times. The chain is built from TRBV11-2 and TRBJ2-7, with no clear D. The V gene lost 5 bases and the J gene lost 6 bases, with 8 bases spanning the gap. In germline, CDR1 is SGHAT, CDR2 FQNNGV. This CDR3 spans 11 amino acids. CDR3 residues: CASSAQIEQYF. The CDR3 DNA follows: TGTGCCAGCAGCGCTCAGATCGAGCAGTACTTC. The complete variable domain, with remaining parts taken from reference TRBV11-2 and TRBJ2-7, reads EAGVAQSPRYKIIEKRQSVAFWCNPISGHATLYWYQQILGQGPKLLIQFQNNGVVDDSQLPKDRFSAERLKGVDSTLKIQPAKLEDSAVYLCASSAQIEQYFGPGTRLTVT.

This clonotype was detected a few times. The genes are TRBV12-3 or TRBV12-4 and TRBJ1-1; no firm D call. V was trimmed by 5 bases and J by 4 bases, leaving 17 bases between them. The CDR3 has 15 residues. CDR3: CASSPKRVQSTEAFF. The CDR3 region has the DNA TGTGCCAGCAGTCCAAAGAGGGTTCAGAGCACTGAAGCTTTCTTT.

This CDR3 is CASSDSRASGTHEQYF. The CDR3 DNA reads TGTGCCAGCAGTGATAGTCGGGCTAGCGGGACCCACGAGCAGTACTTC. This chain uses TRBV25-1 with TRBJ2-7; TRBD2 matches 9 bases. Losses at the gene ends were 3 bases for V and 5 bases for J; bases not matched to a gene: 11. The germline gives CDR1 MGHDK, CDR2 SYGVNS. CDR3 length: 16 amino acids.

This clonotype has a handful of counts. The rearrangement links TRBV7-9 to TRBJ2-7; TRBD1 or TRBD2 may be the D gene (5 bases each). There are 14 residues in the CDR3. Trimming took off 4 bases at V and 0 bases at J, with 10 bases between the two ends. Germline V CDR1 and CDR2: SEHNR, FQNEAQ (reference sequence). This CDR3 is CASSSPGTSYEQYF. In DNA form, the CDR3 reads TGTGCCAGCAGCTCACCCGGGACCTCCTACGAGCAGTACTTC. Together with reference TRBV7-9 and TRBJ2-7, the CDR3 gives the full variable domain: DTGVSQNPRHKITKRGQNVTFRCDPISEHNRLYWYRQTLGQGPEFLTYFQNEAQLEKSRLLSDRFSAERPKGSFSTLEIQRTEQGDSAMYLCASSSPGTSYEQYFGPGTRLTVT.

This clonotype was found many times. Here the CDR3 reads CASSLVVGVGEQYF. DNA for the CDR3: TGTGCCAGCAGCTTAGTCGTGGGAGTGGGCGAGCAGTACTTC. The V and J genes are TRBV11-2 and TRBJ2-7; the D gene is possibly TRBD2 (5 bases). Per germline, CDR1 SGHAT and CDR2 FQNNGV. CDR3 size: 14 residues. Trimming removed 1 base at V and 6 bases at J, with 13 bases between.

This clonotype occurred many times. The chain combines TRBV2 with TRBJ2-1; the match to TRBD2 covers 7 bases. CDR3 length: 16 residues. Per germline, CDR1 SNHLY and CDR2 FYNNEI. Unmatched junction bases numbered 14, after V lost 5 bases and J lost 7 bases. The CDR3 DNA reads as TGTGCCAGCAGTTCTGTGGCCCGCGGGAGCGGTAATGAGCAGTTCTTC. As protein: CASSSVARGSGNEQFF.

The chain recombines TRBV12-3 or TRBV12-4 with TRBJ1-1; weak D call: TRBD1 (6 bases). The CDR3 is 13 residues long. Trimming shortened V by 6 bases and J by 6 bases, and 14 bases separated the two germline ends. The CDR3 sequence is CASSLRTDSEAFF. In DNA form, the CDR3 reads TGTGCCAGCAGCCTACGGACAGACTCTGAAGCTTTCTTT.

This clonotype was recorded many times. The chain recombines TRBV2 with TRBJ2-7; TRBD2 matches 13 bases. The CDR3 extends over 15 amino acids. Looked up from germline, CDR1 is SNHLY and CDR2 is FYNNEI. V lost 6 bases to trimming and J lost 3 bases; unmatched junction nucleotides: 5. The CDR3 bases are TGTGCCAGCAGACCGGGACTAGCGGGATTCTACGAGCAGTACTTC. This encodes CASRPGLAGFYEQYF.

The chain couples TRBV5-1 to TRBJ2-1; TRBD2 aligns across 14 bases. The CDR3 is 19 amino acids. With V trimmed by 2 bases and J by 6 bases, 13 bases remained unmatched. Germline V gene sequence: CDR1 SGHRS, CDR2 YFSETQ. The chain's CDR3 is CASSFRVNPTSGRANEQFF. The CDR3, as DNA: TGCGCCAGCAGCTTCCGGGTAAATCCGACTAGCGGGAGGGCCAATGAGCAGTTCTTC.

This clonotype was recorded at least ten times. The genes are TRBV2 and TRBJ1-5; the match to TRBD1 covers 9 bases. Germline V gene sequence: CDR1 SNHLY, CDR2 FYNNEI. Trimming took 6 bases from V and 5 from J; bases not matched to a gene: 11. This CDR3 comprises 16 residues. CDR3 loop: CASRGQGVIPHQPQHF. The CDR3 DNA reads TGTGCCAGCAGGGGACAGGGAGTTATCCCCCATCAGCCCCAGCATTTT.

In its sample, this clonotype was seen many times. The gene calls are TRBV3-1 and TRBJ2-1; D possibly corresponds to TRBD2 (5 bases). The CDR3 runs to 12 residues. Germline-derived CDR1 and CDR2 are LGHDT and YNNKEL (reference sequence). The V gene lost 3 bases and the J gene lost 7 bases, with 7 bases spanning the gap. The CDR3 protein is CASSQGRNEQFF. The CDR3 bases are TGTGCCAGCAGCCAGGGGAGAAATGAGCAGTTCTTC.

This clonotype was observed many times. The J gene is TRBJ2-1, the V gene TRBV11-2, with 10 bases fitting TRBD2. V trimming: 2 bases; J trimming: 5 bases; junction bases outside the gene matches: 6. CDR3 length: 16 residues. Germline V CDR1 and CDR2: SGHAT, FQNNGV. This CDR3 reads CASSLSSGLAHNEQFF. CDR3 sequence (DNA): TGTGCCAGCAGCTTATCTTCGGGACTAGCGCACAATGAGCAGTTCTTC. The full variable domain, its missing parts supplied by reference TRBV11-2 and TRBJ2-1, is EAGVAQSPRYKIIEKRQSVAFWCNPISGHATLYWYQQILGQGPKLLIQFQNNGVVDDSQLPKDRFSAERLKGVDSTLKIQPAKLEDSAVYLCASSLSSGLAHNEQFFGPGTRLTVL.

The J gene is TRBJ2-1, the V gene TRBV19; 11 bases line up with TRBD2. Trimming took 7 bases from V and 8 from J; bases not matched to a gene: 10. Germline V CDR1 and CDR2: LNHDA, SQIVND (reference sequence). This CDR3 region has 15 residues. The CDR3 sequence is CASTATSGNPHEQFF. DNA of the CDR3: TGTGCCAGTACCGCGACTAGCGGGAACCCCCATGAGCAGTTCTTC.

This sequence joins TRBV10-1 and TRBJ2-7; 9 nucleotides align to TRBD1. The CDR3 runs 15 residues. J was trimmed by 3 bases and V by 0 bases; bases with no gene match: 3. Germline V gene lookup returns CDR1 WNHNN and CDR2 SYGVQD (reference sequence). The CDR3 bases are TGCGCCAGCAGTGAGTCCGGGACAGGGCTCTACGAGCAGTACTTC. Residues: CASSESGTGLYEQYF.

This clonotype came up many times. The chain uses TRBV7-2 and TRBJ2-7; no definite D call. The germline gives CDR1 SGHTA, CDR2 FQGNSA. V gave up 3 bases and J gave up 2 bases, with 11 bases separating them. The CDR3 length is 14 residues. Here the CDR3 reads CASSFSGPTYEQYF. DNA for the CDR3: TGTGCCAGCAGCTTTTCCGGACCCACCTACGAGCAGTACTTC.

This clonotype was observed a few times. The chain couples TRBV20-1 to TRBJ2-1; D unclear. Trimming removed 0 bases at V and 0 bases at J, with 9 bases between. This CDR3 has 15 residues. Germline V gives CDR1 DFQATT, CDR2 SNEGSKA (reference sequence). CDR3 DNA: TGCAGTGCTAGAGATAGCCTGAGCTCCTACAATGAGCAGTTCTTC. Encoded protein: CSARDSLSSYNEQFF.

This clonotype came up many times. J is TRBJ1-1 and V is TRBV19; D gene uncertain. Trimming cost V 6 bases and J 1 base, with 12 bases left between them. The CDR3 covers 14 residues. Germline loops: CDR1 LNHDA, CDR2 SQIVND (reference sequence). The CDR3 DNA reads TGTGCCAGTAGGCCGGTCCGGCGGAACACTGAAGCTTTCTTT. Amino acids: CASRPVRRNTEAFF.

This clonotype occurred a few times. The chain joins TRBV27 to TRBJ2-1; 13 positions match TRBD2. Unmatched junction bases numbered 6, after V lost 7 bases and J lost 6 bases. Germline V gene data show CDR1 as MNHEY and CDR2 as SMNVEV (reference sequence). This CDR3 is 15 amino acids long. The CDR3 loop reads CASTSGTSGINEQFF. DNA of the CDR3: TGTGCCAGCACTTCCGGGACTAGCGGGATCAATGAGCAGTTCTTC.

The CDR3 loop is CSARAGGGRETQYF. The CDR3, as DNA: TGCAGTGCGCGAGCGGGGGGGGGGAGAGAGACCCAGTACTTC. The chain uses TRBV20-1 and TRBJ2-5; 10 bases align to TRBD2. The CDR3 totals 14 residues. Per germline, CDR1 DFQATT and CDR2 SNEGSKA (reference sequence). V lost 6 bases and J lost 4; bases outside the gene matches: 8.

This clonotype appeared many times. This chain links TRBV2 with TRBJ2-4; TRBD1 is a possible D gene (5 bases). The CDR3 runs to 14 residues. In germline, CDR1 is SNHLY, CDR2 FYNNEI. V lost 3 bases and J 0 bases, leaving 6 bases between the germline ends. CDR3 sequence: CASSEGLAKNIQYF. Written as DNA, the CDR3 is TGTGCCAGCAGTGAGGGGCTAGCCAAAAACATTCAGTACTTC.

This clonotype occurred a few times. This chain uses TRBV29-1 with TRBJ2-7; TRBD2 agrees at 7 bases. V dropped 5 bases and J dropped 0; count of bases not matched to a gene: 7. CDR1 and CDR2 (germline): SQVTM, ANQGSEA. The CDR3 consists of 14 residues. The CDR3 coding sequence is TGCAGCGTTATGCTAGGACTAGGCTCCTACGAGCAGTACTTC. Residues: CSVMLGLGSYEQYF.

The table lists this clonotype with many counts. The chain couples TRBV6-1 to TRBJ2-3; D may be TRBD1 (5 bases). V shed 5 bases and J shed 2 bases, with 29 bases lying between them. CDR1 MNHNS and CDR2 SASEGT come from the germline V gene. The CDR3 contains 20 residues. The CDR3 DNA reads as TGTGCCAGCAGTTCCCACTCTAGGGGCCAAACGTGCTCCGACACAGATACGCAGTATTTT. The encoded protein is CASSSHSRGQTCSDTDTQYF.

This clonotype came up a few times. The chain links TRBV5-1 to TRBJ2-2, with 11 positions matching TRBD2. Trimming cost V 2 bases and J 4 bases; bases outside gene matches: 4. Per germline, CDR1 SGHRS and CDR2 YFSETQ. There are 16 residues in the CDR3. The CDR3, as DNA: TGCGCCAGCAGCTTTACTAGCGGGAGTGCCACCGGGGAGCTGTTTTTT. As protein: CASSFTSGSATGELFF.

This clonotype has ten or more counts. The chain combines TRBV3-1 with TRBJ2-3, with 12 bases that match TRBD2. Germline V lookup: CDR1 LGHDT, CDR2 YNNKEL (reference sequence). The junction had 5 bases not matched to a gene; V was cut back by 4 bases and J by 3 bases. The CDR3 consists of 16 residues. DNA for the CDR3: TGTGCCAGCAGCCTTCGGACTAGCGGGAAGACAGATACGCAGTATTTT. It translates to CASSLRTSGKTDTQYF.

There are a few counts of this clonotype. The chain carries TRBV13 and TRBJ2-7; TRBD2 matches at 7 bases. Germline assignment: CDR1 PRHDT and CDR2 FYEKMQ (reference sequence). Unmatched junction bases numbered 8, after V lost 0 bases and J lost 3 bases. The CDR3 is 16 amino acids. Here the CDR3 reads CASSLGGGRTLYEQYF. For the CDR3, the DNA is TGTGCCAGCAGCTTAGGGGGCGGGAGAACCCTCTACGAGCAGTACTTC.

This clonotype was recorded many times. V and J are TRBV2 and TRBJ2-2; D is tentatively TRBD1 or TRBD2 (5 bases each). The germline V and J ends were trimmed by 6 bases and 5 bases, with 16 bases remaining between them. The CDR3 sequence is 15 residues long. The germline CDR1 and CDR2 sequences are SNHLY and FYNNEI. The CDR3: CASSRDEGTTGELFF. The CDR3, as DNA: TGTGCCAGCAGCCGGGACGAGGGAACGACCGGGGAGCTGTTTTTT.